The present T cell receptor beta chain was sequenced within a study of cytomegalovirus exposure and HLA in healthy donors. General study findings and limits: Associated with HLA alleles at 0.05 false discovery rate in a later analysis were about 17,000 TCR beta sequences.

This clone was picked up a small number of times. Its antigen remains unknown. Vbeta (60) and Jbeta (13) primers were used in the PCR. Only in-frame clones appear in the TCRdb table, and some are missing; sequencing was by immunoSEQ multiplex PCR. The sample lists about 180,000 clones; around 80% were seen once. The V gene end was trimmed by 1 base and the J gene end by 6 bases; junction bases not matched to a gene: 4. Germline V gene data show CDR1 as SNHLY and CDR2 as FYNNEI. The CDR3 spans 15 residues. These donors, healthy bone marrow donors, were studied. Material: PBMCs. This TCR was sampled from a man between 18 and 35 years old in good health and CMV-seronegative. The chain carries TRBV2 and TRBJ2-1; 9 nucleotides match TRBD2. CDR3 in DNA: TGTGCCAGCAGTGAAGGGCTAGCGGGGTTCAATGAGCAGTTCTTC. It is translated as CASSEGLAGFNEQFF. The whole variable domain, remainder taken from reference TRBV2 and TRBJ2-1, is EPEVTQTPSHQVTQMGQEVILRCVPISNHLYFYWYRQILGQKVEFLVSFYNNEISEKSEIFDDQFSVERPDGSNFTLKIRSTKLEDSAMYFCASSEGLAGFNEQFFGPGTRLTVL.